This TCR beta chain was obtained from a study of blood T cells in healthy people across ages. Through a sample-barcoded 5' primer and a J-beta primer mix, a second PCR was run for roughly 7 to 11 cycles. Template switching added a 12-random-nucleotide identifier to every cDNA molecule. TCRdb reanalysed the 5' RACE reads using MiXCR and keeps one entry per CDR3 protein. The sample carries fewer than 900,000 distinct CDR3 sequences, 49% recorded once. The donors, aged about 6 to 90, were healthy Caucasians from Russia. This CDR3 comprises 15 residues. Germline CDR1 SGHRS, CDR2 YFSETQ. V lost 4 bases to trimming and J lost 0 bases, with 10 bases between them. Whole-study findings and limits: TCR beta diversity tracked closely with naive T cell percentage. Donors of long life had a larger count of naive CD4+ cells and greater diversity than aged donors.

In the case of this clonotype: Its target is not known.

The V call is TRBV5-1, the J call TRBJ1-4; D is perhaps TRBD1 (5 bases). The receptor was derived from an older woman in good health. Sequencing was done on a sample of blood. CDR3 in amino acids: CASSPGGSTNEKLFF. The CDR3 nucleotides are TGCGCCAGCAGCCCGGGGGGTTCAACTAATGAAAAACTGTTTTTT.